These 10 T cell receptor beta chains originate from one sample sequenced in a study of CD8 T cells in Susac syndrome. RNA in amounts of roughly 0.5 to 1 ug was reverse transcribed with random hexamers. TCRdb reprocessed the immunoSEQ multiplex PCR reads with MiXCR, giving one entry per CDR3 protein. Seen here are over 150,000 distinct CDR3 sequences, over 90% observed once, and the top ten hold approximately 0.099%. Sequences were obtained from CD4+ T cells from PBMCs. These receptors all come from a human donor with Susac syndrome.

The chain is built from TRBV7-2 and TRBJ2-2; no reliable D call. The germline V and J ends were trimmed by 1 base and 0 bases, with 9 bases remaining between them. Germline CDR1 is SGHTA and CDR2 is FQGNSA. This CDR3 has 16 amino acids. The CDR3 loop reads CASSLGVGSNTGELFF. The CDR3 coding sequence is TGTGCCAGCAGCTTAGGCGTCGGCTCGAACACCGGGGAGCTGTTTTTT. The entire variable domain, with the rest obtained from reference TRBV7-2 and TRBJ2-2, is as follows: GAGVSQSPSNKVTEKGKDVELRCDPISGHTALYWYRQSLGQGLEFLIYFQGNSAPDKSGLPSDRFSAERTGGSVSTLTIQRTQQEDSAVYLCASSLGVGSNTGELFFGEGSRLTVL.

The chain combines TRBV3-1 with TRBJ1-2, with no clear D. Germline V gene data show CDR1 as LGHDT and CDR2 as YNNKEL (reference sequence). Trimming cost V 0 bases and J 4 bases, with 9 bases left between them. The CDR3 is 14 residues long. The CDR3 nucleotides are TGTGCCAGCAGCCAAGATCCCCCCATCTATGGCTACACCTTC. Residues: CASSQDPPIYGYTF.

The chain's CDR3 is CSAGGLAGATDTQYF. The CDR3 DNA sequence: TGCAGTGCTGGCGGACTAGCGGGAGCCACAGATACGCAGTATTTT. The chain employs TRBV20-1 and TRBJ2-3, with 13 positions matching TRBD2. V lost 5 bases, J lost 2 bases, and 4 bases stayed unmatched. In germline, CDR1 is DFQATT, CDR2 SNEGSKA (reference sequence). This CDR3 spans 15 amino acids.

This clonotype came up once. As DNA, the CDR3 is TGTGCCAGCAGCTCGGACAGCCTGGGGACAGATACGCAGTATTTT. Its translation: CASSSDSLGTDTQYF. The chain couples TRBV11-2 to TRBJ2-3; maybe TRBD1 (6 bases). CDR3 length equals 15 residues. V lost 4 bases, J lost 3 bases, and 14 bases lay in between. Germline V gene lookup returns CDR1 SGHAT and CDR2 FQNNGV.

The V and J genes are TRBV20-1 and TRBJ2-5; D might be TRBD2 (6 bases). The CDR3 runs to 15 residues. Germline CDR1 DFQATT, CDR2 SNEGSKA (reference sequence). V lost 2 bases to trimming and J lost 10 bases, with 23 bases between them. The CDR3 here is CSARLPGTPGLRQYF. The CDR3 coding sequence is TGCAGTGCTAGATTACCCGGGACTCCAGGTCTGCGCCAGTACTTC.

The chain combines TRBV15 with TRBJ1-3; possibly TRBD1 for D (6 bases). The CDR3 runs to 15 residues. Germline CDR1 reads LNHNV; CDR2 reads YYDKDF (reference sequence). The V and J ends lost 8 bases and 0 bases respectively, with 14 bases between them. CDR3 region: CATGPVGASGNTIYF. CDR3 nucleotide sequence: TGTGCCACCGGTCCCGTGGGGGCCTCTGGAAACACCATATATTTT.

The CDR3 DNA is TGTGCCAGCAGTTCCCCGCCTGACAGGGTATCCTACGAGCAGTACTTC. Its protein is CASSSPPDRVSYEQYF. The rearrangement joins TRBV28 to TRBJ2-7, with TRBD1 matching over 7 bases. The CDR3 covers 16 residues. J gave up 1 base and V 4 bases, and 10 bases lay outside the gene matches. Per germline, CDR1 MDHEN and CDR2 SYDVKM.

V and J are TRBV6-6 and TRBJ1-4; D is uncertain. The CDR3 has 14 residues. CDR1 is MNHNY, CDR2 SVGAGI, per germline (reference sequence). V shed 5 bases and J shed 3 bases, with 10 bases lying between them. The chain's CDR3 is CASSTRRSNEKLFF. The CDR3 region has the DNA TGTGCCAGCAGTACCCGACGGTCTAATGAAAAACTGTTTTTT.

This clonotype came up once. As DNA, the CDR3 is TGTGCCAGCAGCCAAGGGATAGCCCCCTACAATGAGCAGTTCTTC. Protein product: CASSQGIAPYNEQFF. The chain combines TRBV14 with TRBJ2-1; no firm D call. Trimming shortened V by 1 base and J by 2 bases, and 9 bases separated the two germline ends. Germline V CDR1 and CDR2: SGHDN, FVKESK. The CDR3 is 15 residues long.

This sequence joins TRBV20-1 and TRBJ2-1, with TRBD2 matching over 13 bases. The V gene end was trimmed by 4 bases and the J gene end by 5 bases; junction bases not matched to a gene: 11. This CDR3 has 17 amino acids. Germline CDR1 DFQATT, CDR2 SNEGSKA (reference sequence). CDR3 bases: TGCAGTGCTAACTTCCTAGGGGGACTAGCGGGAAACAATGAGCAGTTCTTC. It translates to CSANFLGGLAGNNEQFF.